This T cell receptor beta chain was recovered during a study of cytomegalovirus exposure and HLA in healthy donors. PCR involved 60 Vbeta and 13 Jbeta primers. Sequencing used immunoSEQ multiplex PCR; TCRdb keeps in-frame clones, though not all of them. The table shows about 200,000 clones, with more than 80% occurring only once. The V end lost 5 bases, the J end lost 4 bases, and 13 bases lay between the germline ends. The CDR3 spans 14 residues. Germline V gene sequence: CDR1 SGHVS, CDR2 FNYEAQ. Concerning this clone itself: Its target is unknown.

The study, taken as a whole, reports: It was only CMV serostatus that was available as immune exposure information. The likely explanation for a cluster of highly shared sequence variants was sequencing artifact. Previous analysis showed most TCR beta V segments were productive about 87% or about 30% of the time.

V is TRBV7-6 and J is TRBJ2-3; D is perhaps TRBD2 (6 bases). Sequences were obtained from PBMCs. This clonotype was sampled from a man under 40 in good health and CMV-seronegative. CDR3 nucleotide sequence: TGTGCCAGCAGCCCCGGGACTCGCCCAGATACGCAGTATTTT. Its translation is CASSPGTRPDTQYF.